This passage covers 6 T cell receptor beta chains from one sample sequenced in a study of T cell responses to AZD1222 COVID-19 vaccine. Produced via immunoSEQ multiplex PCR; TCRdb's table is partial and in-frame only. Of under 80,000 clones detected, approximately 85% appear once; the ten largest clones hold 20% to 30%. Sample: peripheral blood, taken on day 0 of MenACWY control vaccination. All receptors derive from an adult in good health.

The CDR3 region has the DNA TGTGCCAGCAGTTACAGAATGGGGGGTGAAGCTTTCTTT. It is translated as CASSYRMGGEAFF. This chain joins TRBV6-5 and TRBJ1-1; TRBD1 might be the D (5 bases). V gave up 2 bases and J gave up 7 bases, with 11 bases separating them. Germline V gene lookup returns CDR1 MNHEY and CDR2 SVGAGI. The CDR3 totals 13 residues.

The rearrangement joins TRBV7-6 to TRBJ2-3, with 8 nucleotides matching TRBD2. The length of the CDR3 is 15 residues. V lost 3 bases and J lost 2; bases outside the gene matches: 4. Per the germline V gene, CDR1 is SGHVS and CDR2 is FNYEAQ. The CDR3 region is CASSLSGGITDTQYF. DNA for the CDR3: TGTGCCAGCAGCTTGAGCGGGGGCATCACAGATACGCAGTATTTT.

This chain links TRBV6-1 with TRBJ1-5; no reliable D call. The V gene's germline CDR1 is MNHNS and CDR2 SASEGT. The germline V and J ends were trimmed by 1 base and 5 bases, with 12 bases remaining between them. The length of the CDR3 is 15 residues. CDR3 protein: CASSEGTAVYQPQHF. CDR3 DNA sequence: TGTGCCAGCAGTGAAGGGACGGCGGTCTATCAGCCCCAGCATTTT.

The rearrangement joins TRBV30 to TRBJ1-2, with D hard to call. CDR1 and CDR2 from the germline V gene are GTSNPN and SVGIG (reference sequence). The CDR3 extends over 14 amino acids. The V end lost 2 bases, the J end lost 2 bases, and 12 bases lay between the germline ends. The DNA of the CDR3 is TGTGCCTGGAGTACGGTATCTCGGAACTATGGCTACACCTTC. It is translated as CAWSTVSRNYGYTF. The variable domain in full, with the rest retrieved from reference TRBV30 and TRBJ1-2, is SQTIHQWPATLVQPVGSPLSLECTVEGTSNPNLYWYRQAAGRGLQLLFYSVGIGQISSEVPQNLSASRPQDRQFILSSKKLLLSDSGFYLCAWSTVSRNYGYTFGSGTRLTVV.

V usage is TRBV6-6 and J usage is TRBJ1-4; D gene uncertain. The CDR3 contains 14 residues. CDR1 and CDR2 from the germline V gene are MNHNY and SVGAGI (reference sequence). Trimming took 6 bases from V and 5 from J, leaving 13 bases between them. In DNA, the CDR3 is TGTGCCAGCAGCACCAGAACCGACAATGAAAAACTGTTTTTT. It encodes CASSTRTDNEKLFF.

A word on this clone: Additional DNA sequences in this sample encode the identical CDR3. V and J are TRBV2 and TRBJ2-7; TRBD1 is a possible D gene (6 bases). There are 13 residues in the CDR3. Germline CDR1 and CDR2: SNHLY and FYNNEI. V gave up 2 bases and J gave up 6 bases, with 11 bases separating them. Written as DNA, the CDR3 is TGTGCCAGCAGTGAACAGGGGATGGGCGAGCAGTACTTC. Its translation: CASSEQGMGEQYF.